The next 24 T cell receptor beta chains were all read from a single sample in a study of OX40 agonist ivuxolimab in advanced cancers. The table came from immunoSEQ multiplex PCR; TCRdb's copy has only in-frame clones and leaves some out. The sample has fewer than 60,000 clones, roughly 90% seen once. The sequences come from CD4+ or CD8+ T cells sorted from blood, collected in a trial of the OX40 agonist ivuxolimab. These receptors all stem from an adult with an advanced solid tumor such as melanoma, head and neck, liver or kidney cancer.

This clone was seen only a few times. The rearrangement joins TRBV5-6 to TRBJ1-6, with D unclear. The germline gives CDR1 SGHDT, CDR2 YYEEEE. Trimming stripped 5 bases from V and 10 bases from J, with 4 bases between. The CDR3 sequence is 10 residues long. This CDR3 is CASRVSPLHF. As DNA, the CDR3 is TGTGCCAGCAGAGTCTCACCCCTCCACTTT.

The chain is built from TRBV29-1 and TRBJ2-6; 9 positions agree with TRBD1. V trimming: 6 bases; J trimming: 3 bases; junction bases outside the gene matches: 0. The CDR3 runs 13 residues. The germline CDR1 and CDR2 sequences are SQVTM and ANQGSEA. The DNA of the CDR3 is TGCAGCGTGGGACAGGGTGGGGCCAACGTCCTGACTTTC. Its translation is CSVGQGGANVLTF.

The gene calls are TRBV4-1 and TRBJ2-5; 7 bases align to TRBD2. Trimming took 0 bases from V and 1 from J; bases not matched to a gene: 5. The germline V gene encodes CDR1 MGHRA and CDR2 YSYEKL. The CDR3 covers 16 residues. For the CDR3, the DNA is TGCGCCAGCAGCCAAGATTTTGCTAGCGGCCAAGAGACCCAGTACTTC. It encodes CASSQDFASGQETQYF.

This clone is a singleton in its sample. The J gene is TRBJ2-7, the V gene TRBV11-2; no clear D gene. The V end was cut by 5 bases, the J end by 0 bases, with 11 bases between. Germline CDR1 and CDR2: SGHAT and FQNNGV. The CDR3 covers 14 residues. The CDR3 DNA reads TGTGCCAGCAGCGTCGACTCATTCTCCTACGAGCAGTACTTC. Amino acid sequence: CASSVDSFSYEQYF.

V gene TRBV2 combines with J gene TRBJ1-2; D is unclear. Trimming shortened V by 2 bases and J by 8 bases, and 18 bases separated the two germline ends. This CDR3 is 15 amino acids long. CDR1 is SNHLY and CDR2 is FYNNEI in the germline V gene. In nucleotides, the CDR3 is TGTGCCAGCAGTGAAATCAGGCTGCCTAGAAGGGGCTACACCTTC. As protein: CASSEIRLPRRGYTF.

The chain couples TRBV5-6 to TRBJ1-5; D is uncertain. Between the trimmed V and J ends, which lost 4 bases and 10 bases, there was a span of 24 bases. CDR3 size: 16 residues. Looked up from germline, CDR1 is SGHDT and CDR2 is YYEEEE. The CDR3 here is CASSLGGRTSFSPQHF. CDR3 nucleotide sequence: TGTGCCAGCAGCCTTGGCGGTCGGACGTCGTTTAGCCCCCAGCATTTT.

The CDR3 here is CASSLSPAGNTDTQYF. DNA for the CDR3: TGTGCCAGCAGCCTCTCCCCAGCGGGTAACACAGATACGCAGTATTTT. The V call is TRBV11-2, the J call TRBJ2-3, with a weak D call TRBD2 (6 bases). Trimming cost V 5 bases and J 2 bases, with 17 bases left between them. Germline values: CDR1 SGHAT, CDR2 FQNNGV. There are 16 residues in the CDR3.

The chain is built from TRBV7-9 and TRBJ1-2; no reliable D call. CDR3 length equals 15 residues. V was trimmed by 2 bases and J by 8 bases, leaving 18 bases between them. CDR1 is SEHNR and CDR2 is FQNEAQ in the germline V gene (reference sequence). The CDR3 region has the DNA TGTGCCAGCAGCTTAACCAGATACTCGGACGGGGGCTACACCTTC. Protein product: CASSLTRYSDGGYTF.

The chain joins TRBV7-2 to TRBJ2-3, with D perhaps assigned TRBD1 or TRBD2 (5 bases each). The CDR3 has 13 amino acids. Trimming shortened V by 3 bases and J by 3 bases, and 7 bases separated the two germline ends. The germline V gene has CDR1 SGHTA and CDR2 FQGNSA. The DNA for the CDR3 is TGTGCCAGCAGCTTGGGGGTAACAGATACGCAGTATTTT. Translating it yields CASSLGVTDTQYF.

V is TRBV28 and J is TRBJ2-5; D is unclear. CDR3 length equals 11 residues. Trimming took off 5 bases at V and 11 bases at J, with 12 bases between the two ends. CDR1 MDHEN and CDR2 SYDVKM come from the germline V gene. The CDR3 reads CASSPSGVQYF. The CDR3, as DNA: TGTGCCAGCAGTCCCTCAGGTGTTCAGTACTTC. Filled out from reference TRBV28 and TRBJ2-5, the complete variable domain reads DVKVTQSSRYLVKRTGEKVFLECVQDMDHENMFWYRQDPGLGLRLIYFSYDVKMKEKGDIPEGYSVSREKKERFSLILESASTNQTSMYLCASSPSGVQYFGPGTRLLVL.

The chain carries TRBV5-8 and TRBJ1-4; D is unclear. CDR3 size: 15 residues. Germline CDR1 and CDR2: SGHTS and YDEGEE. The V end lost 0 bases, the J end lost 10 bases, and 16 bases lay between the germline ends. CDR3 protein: CASSLATVARGKLFF. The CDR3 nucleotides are TGTGCCAGCAGCTTGGCGACCGTTGCTCGTGGAAAACTGTTTTTT.

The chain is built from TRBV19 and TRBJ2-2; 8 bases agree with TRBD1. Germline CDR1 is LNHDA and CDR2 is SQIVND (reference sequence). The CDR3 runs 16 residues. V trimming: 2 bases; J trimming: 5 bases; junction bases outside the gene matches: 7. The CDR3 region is CASSITRTGRTGELFF. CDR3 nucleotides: TGTGCCAGTAGTATAACCCGGACAGGGCGAACCGGGGAGCTGTTTTTT.

CDR3 nucleotide sequence: TGTGCCAGCAGCTTAGGGACAGGGAGGACCTATCAGCCCCAGCATTTT. This encodes CASSLGTGRTYQPQHF. The gene calls are TRBV7-8 and TRBJ1-5, with 8 bases fitting TRBD1. CDR1 and CDR2 (germline): SGHVS, FQNEAQ. CDR3 length: 16 amino acids. V lost 1 base, J lost 5 bases, and 7 bases stayed unmatched.

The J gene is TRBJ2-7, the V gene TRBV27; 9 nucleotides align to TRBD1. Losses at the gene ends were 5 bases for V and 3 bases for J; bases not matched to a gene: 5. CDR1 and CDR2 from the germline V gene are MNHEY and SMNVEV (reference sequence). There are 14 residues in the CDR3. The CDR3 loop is CASSPGQGFYEQYF. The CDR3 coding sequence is TGTGCCAGCAGTCCAGGACAGGGGTTCTACGAGCAGTACTTC.

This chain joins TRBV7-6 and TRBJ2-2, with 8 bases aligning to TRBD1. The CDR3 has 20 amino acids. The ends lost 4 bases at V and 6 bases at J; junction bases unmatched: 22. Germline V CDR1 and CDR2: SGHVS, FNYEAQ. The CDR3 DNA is TGTGCCAGCAGCTCCTGGCCGGGACAGGCGAGTGGTTATCGTTCCGGGGAGCTGTTTTTT. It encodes CASSSWPGQASGYRSGELFF.

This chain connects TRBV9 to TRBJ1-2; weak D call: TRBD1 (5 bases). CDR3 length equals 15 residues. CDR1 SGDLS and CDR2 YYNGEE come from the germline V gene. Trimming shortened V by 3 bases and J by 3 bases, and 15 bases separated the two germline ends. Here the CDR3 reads CASSESPTAYYGYTF. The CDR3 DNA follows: TGTGCCAGCAGCGAAAGCCCGACAGCCTACTATGGCTACACCTTC.

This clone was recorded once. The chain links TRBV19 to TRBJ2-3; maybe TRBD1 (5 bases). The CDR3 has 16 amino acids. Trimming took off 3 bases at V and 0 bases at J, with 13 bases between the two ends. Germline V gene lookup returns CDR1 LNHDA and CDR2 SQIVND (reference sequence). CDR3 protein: CASSIPRTRSTDTQYF. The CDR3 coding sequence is TGTGCCAGTAGTATCCCCCGGACAAGGAGCACAGATACGCAGTATTTT.

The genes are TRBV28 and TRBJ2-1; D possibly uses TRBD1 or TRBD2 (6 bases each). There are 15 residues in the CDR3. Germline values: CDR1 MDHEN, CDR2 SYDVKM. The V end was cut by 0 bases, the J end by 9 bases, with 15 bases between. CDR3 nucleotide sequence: TGTGCCAGCAGTTTATGGGAGGGGGGACGCAGTGAGCAGTTCTTC. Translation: CASSLWEGGRSEQFF. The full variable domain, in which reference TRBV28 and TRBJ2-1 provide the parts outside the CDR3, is DVKVTQSSRYLVKRTGEKVFLECVQDMDHENMFWYRQDPGLGLRLIYFSYDVKMKEKGDIPEGYSVSREKKERFSLILESASTNQTSMYLCASSLWEGGRSEQFFGPGTRLTVL.

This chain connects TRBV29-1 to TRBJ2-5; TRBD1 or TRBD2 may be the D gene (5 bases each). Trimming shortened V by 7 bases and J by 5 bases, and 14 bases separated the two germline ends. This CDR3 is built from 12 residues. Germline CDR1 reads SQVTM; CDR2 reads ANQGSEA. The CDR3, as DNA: TGCAGCGGACGTGGGGGTAGGGAGACCCAGTACTTC. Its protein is CSGRGGRETQYF.

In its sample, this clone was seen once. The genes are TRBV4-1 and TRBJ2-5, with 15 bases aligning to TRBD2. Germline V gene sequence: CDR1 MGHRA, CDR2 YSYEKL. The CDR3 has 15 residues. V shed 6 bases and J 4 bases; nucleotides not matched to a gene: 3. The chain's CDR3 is CASSGTSGRRETQYF. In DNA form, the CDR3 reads TGCGCCAGCAGTGGGACTAGCGGGAGGAGAGAGACCCAGTACTTC.

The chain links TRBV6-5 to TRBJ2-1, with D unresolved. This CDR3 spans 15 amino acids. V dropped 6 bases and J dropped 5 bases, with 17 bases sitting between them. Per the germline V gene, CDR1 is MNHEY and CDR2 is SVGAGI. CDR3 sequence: CASSRTLATNNEQFF. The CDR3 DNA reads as TGTGCCAGCAGCCGCACACTGGCTACTAACAATGAGCAGTTCTTC.

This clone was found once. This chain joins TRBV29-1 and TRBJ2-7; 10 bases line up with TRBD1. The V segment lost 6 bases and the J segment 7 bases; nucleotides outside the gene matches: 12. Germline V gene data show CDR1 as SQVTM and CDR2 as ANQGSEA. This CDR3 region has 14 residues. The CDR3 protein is CSVVDRGFPREQYF. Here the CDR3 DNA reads TGCAGCGTCGTGGACAGGGGGTTCCCTCGGGAGCAGTACTTC.

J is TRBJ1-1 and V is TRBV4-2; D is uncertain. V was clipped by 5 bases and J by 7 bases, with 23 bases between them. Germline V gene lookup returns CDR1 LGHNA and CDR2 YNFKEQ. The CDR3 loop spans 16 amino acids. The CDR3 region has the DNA TGTGCCAGCAGCAAGGAACAGTATCGGCCCGGGGATGAAGCTTTCTTT. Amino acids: CASSKEQYRPGDEAFF.

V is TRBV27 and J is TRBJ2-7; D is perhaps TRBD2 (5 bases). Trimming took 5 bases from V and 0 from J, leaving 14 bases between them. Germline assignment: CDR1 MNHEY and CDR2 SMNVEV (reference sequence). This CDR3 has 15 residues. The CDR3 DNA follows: TGTGCCAGCAGTCCGAGGGTCCAACTCTCCTACGAGCAGTACTTC. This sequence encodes CASSPRVQLSYEQYF.